This T cell receptor beta chain was captured in a study of T cell responses to AZD1222 COVID-19 vaccine. At the level of the study: Researchers grouped second doses given at about 4 or about 12 weeks into one pool. Study results and caveats: Two AZD1222 administrations were followed by greater Spike-specific TCR breadth and depth. Donors were mostly white British, more females; clonal diversity possibly underestimated.

Sequencing was performed with immunoSEQ multiplex PCR; in TCRdb, only in-frame clones are kept and a portion is missing. Of 120,000 to 150,000 clones in the sample, roughly nine tenths were seen once. Comments on this clone: Its target is unknown.

The V and J ends lost 2 bases and 5 bases, in that order; junction bases with no gene match: 5. This CDR3 is 15 amino acids long. Germline V gene data show CDR1 as SGDLS and CDR2 as YYNGEE. The receptor was isolated from an adult in good health. V gene TRBV9 combines with J gene TRBJ2-2; TRBD2 matches 8 bases. Sequencing was performed on peripheral blood, taken on day 0 of AZD1222 vaccination. In DNA form, the CDR3 reads TGTGCCAGCAGCGTGAGCGGGAGAGGTACCGGGGAGCTGTTTTTT. Translated: CASSVSGRGTGELFF.